Listed here are 8 T cell receptor beta chains from one sample, sequenced in a study of OX40 agonist ivuxolimab in advanced cancers. The assay was immunoSEQ multiplex PCR, and TCRdb's table has in-frame clones only and misses some. The table records about 99,000 clones, roughly 94% of them present only once. The material was CD4+ or CD8+ T cells sorted from blood, obtained in a trial of the OX40 agonist ivuxolimab. Receptors were obtained from an adult with an advanced solid tumor such as melanoma, head and neck, liver or kidney cancer.

The CDR3 DNA reads TGTGCCTGGGGGAACCACGAGCAGTACTTC. Its protein is CAWGNHEQYF. The V call is TRBV30, the J call TRBJ2-7; D unclear. CDR3 length equals 10 residues. The V gene lost 5 bases and the J gene lost 5 bases, with 7 bases spanning the gap. CDR1 and CDR2 (germline): GTSNPN, SVGIG (reference sequence).

The V call is TRBV15, the J call TRBJ2-6; TRBD2 is a possible D gene (5 bases). The ends were cut back, 8 bases at V and 0 bases at J, with 17 bases in the middle. The CDR3 extends over 17 amino acids. Looked up from germline, CDR1 is LNHNV and CDR2 is YYDKDF (reference sequence). Here the CDR3 reads CATVDRTVSSGANVLTF. The CDR3 coding sequence is TGTGCCACCGTAGACCGGACTGTGAGCTCTGGGGCCAACGTCCTGACTTTC.

This chain connects TRBV9 to TRBJ2-7, with D possibly being TRBD1 (5 bases). Trimming left V 0 bases short and J 3 bases short, with 10 bases between. CDR3 length: 14 residues. CDR1 and CDR2 from the germline V gene are SGDLS and YYNGEE. The CDR3: CASSVEGSFYEQYF. The CDR3 nucleotides read TGTGCCAGCAGCGTAGAGGGGTCCTTCTACGAGCAGTACTTC.

The V and J genes are TRBV27 and TRBJ2-7; no definite D call. From germline, CDR1 is MNHEY and CDR2 SMNVEV (reference sequence). Trimming cost V 8 bases and J 4 bases, with 12 bases left between them. This CDR3 spans 12 amino acids. CDR3 sequence: CASAQGLYEQYF. CDR3 in DNA: TGTGCCAGCGCCCAAGGCTTGTACGAGCAGTACTTC.

The chain carries TRBV7-9 and TRBJ2-5; 13 positions match TRBD2. The CDR3 totals 15 residues. Trimming cost V 5 bases and J 5 bases; bases outside gene matches: 5. The germline V gene encodes CDR1 SEHNR and CDR2 FQNEAQ (reference sequence). CDR3 in DNA: TGTGCCAGCAGCACGGGACTAGCGGGGTGGGAGACCCAGTACTTC. Its protein is CASSTGLAGWETQYF. Variable domain in full (rest from reference TRBV7-9 and TRBJ2-5): DTGVSQNPRHKITKRGQNVTFRCDPISEHNRLYWYRQTLGQGPEFLTYFQNEAQLEKSRLLSDRFSAERPKGSFSTLEIQRTEQGDSAMYLCASSTGLAGWETQYFGPGTRLLVL.

This clone was detected once. This chain connects TRBV7-2 to TRBJ1-5, with a tentative D call TRBD1 (5 bases). V lost 4 bases and J 1 base, leaving 11 bases between the germline ends. Germline V CDR1 and CDR2: SGHTA, FQGNSA. There are 15 residues in the CDR3. The CDR3 region has the DNA TGTGCCAGCAGCTGGGACCGGGCCAGCAATCAGCCCCAGCATTTT. Translating it yields CASSWDRASNQPQHF.

This chain links TRBV6-1 with TRBJ2-1; D assignment may be TRBD1 or TRBD2 (6 bases each). This CDR3 is built from 14 residues. From germline, CDR1 is MNHNS and CDR2 SASEGT. Trimming removed 7 bases at V and 6 bases at J, with 16 bases between. CDR3 nucleotides: TGTGCCAGCATGGAGGGGGGTAGTATCAATGAGCAGTTCTTC. Protein product: CASMEGGSINEQFF.

This clone was detected once. The rearrangement joins TRBV7-6 to TRBJ2-3; 10 bases line up with TRBD1. The CDR3 length is 16 residues. Losses at the gene ends were 5 bases for V and 5 bases for J; bases not matched to a gene: 10. Germline values: CDR1 SGHVS, CDR2 FNYEAQ. Written as DNA, the CDR3 is TGTGCCAGCAGCCCCAGACAGGGGGCCTTTGTAGATACGCAGTATTTT. It codes for CASSPRQGAFVDTQYF.